This T cell receptor beta chain comes out of a study of blood T cell repertoires in COVID-19. Libraries were prepared by immunoSEQ multiplex PCR; TCRdb keeps only in-frame clonotypes and omits some of them. The sample has about 320,000 clones, 90% seen once. V lost 6 bases and J lost 4, with 10 bases in between. The germline CDR1 and CDR2 sequences are MNHEY and SVGAGI. The CDR3 consists of 13 residues. The sequenced sample was PBMCs or T cells enriched from blood (not recorded which). This sequence was found in a man between 60 and 75 years old who had recovered from COVID-19. The chain has TRBV6-5 and TRBJ2-1; TRBD1 is a possible D gene (5 bases). In DNA form, the CDR3 reads TGTGCCAGCAGCTCAGGGTTTTACAATGAGCAGTTCTTC. Translated, it gives CASSSGFYNEQFF.